This T cell receptor (beta chain) comes out of a study of identical twins. V lost 2 bases and J lost 0, with 8 bases in between. The CDR3 contains 14 residues. Germline CDR1 is MNHEY and CDR2 is SVGAGI. One entry per CDR3 protein, called by TCRdb with MiXCR from the 5' RACE reads. The sample yields 700,000 or so distinct CDR3 sequences, over 8.5% seen once. Separately, the same data were catalogued under a study of yellow fever vaccine responses in identical twins.

The source of this sequence is a woman in her late teens or twenties in good health. This sequence joins TRBV6-5 and TRBJ2-7; perhaps D is TRBD1 or TRBD2 (5 bases each). The sample was PBMCs. Written as DNA, the CDR3 is TGTGCCAGCAGTTACGCCGGGACCTCCTACGAGCAGTACTTC. Translating gives CASSYAGTSYEQYF.